The rows below give T cell receptor beta chains drawn from one sample of a study of memory CD4+ T cells and cytomegalovirus serostatus. TCRdb's table, derived via immunoSEQ multiplex PCR, lists solely in-frame clones and lacks some. The repertoire has 48,000 or so clones, about 77% of them found once; the top ten carry 0.7% to 0.8%. What was sequenced was memory CD4+ T cells from blood. These receptor sequences come from an adult in good health and CMV-seronegative. Each CDR3 is given with its conserved first and last residue. A D gene is named only where the DNA matches it firmly. Clone size, where shown, is once, few, many, or a class for clones that have expanded.

clone_size: .; j_call: TRBJ2-5; v_call: TRBV12-2; d_call: .; cdr3_nt: TGTGCAAGTCGCTTAGCGCAAGCGGGATGGTGGGAGACCCAGTACTTC; cdr3_aa: CASRLAQAGWWETQYF
clone_size: few; j_call: TRBJ2-3; v_call: TRBV5-4; d_call: .; cdr3_nt: TGTGCCAGCAGCCCGAGGGCCCTGACAGATACGCAGTATTTT; cdr3_aa: CASSPRALTDTQYF
clone_size: .; j_call: TRBJ2-7; v_call: TRBV5-1; d_call: .; cdr3_nt: TGCGCCAGCAGCCCGGGGGACAGCTACGAGCAGTACTTC; cdr3_aa: CASSPGDSYEQYF
clone_size: .; j_call: TRBJ1-2; v_call: TRBV6-5; d_call: .; cdr3_nt: TGTGCCAGCAGAATTCCGGGACTAGGTGGCTACACCTTC; cdr3_aa: CASRIPGLGGYTF
clone_size: .; j_call: TRBJ1-5; v_call: TRBV19; d_call: .; cdr3_nt: TGTGCCAGTAGTACATTCGACCCCGGACATTTGCCCAAGCCCCAGCATTTT; cdr3_aa: CASSTFDPGHLPKPQHF
clone_size: .; j_call: TRBJ2-3; v_call: TRBV5-1; d_call: .; cdr3_nt: TGCGCCAGCAGCTTGGACCAAAGGACAGATACGCAGTATTTT; cdr3_aa: CASSLDQRTDTQYF
clone_size: .; j_call: TRBJ1-5; v_call: TRBV19; d_call: .; cdr3_nt: TGTGCCAGTAGTACCATGATCAATCAGCCCCAGCATTTT; cdr3_aa: CASSTMINQPQHF
clone_size: .; j_call: TRBJ2-7; v_call: TRBV5-4; d_call: .; cdr3_nt: TGTGCCAGCAGCTTATCGGGCGAGCAGTACTTC; cdr3_aa: CASSLSGEQYF
clone_size: .; j_call: TRBJ2-1; v_call: TRBV28; d_call: .; cdr3_nt: TGTGCCAGCAGGGAACAGGGTTTCTATGAGCAGTTCTTC; cdr3_aa: CASREQGFYEQFF
clone_size: .; j_call: TRBJ2-7; v_call: TRBV28; d_call: TRBD2; cdr3_nt: TGTGCCAGCAGCAGACCTGACGGGAGGGAGCAGTACTTC; cdr3_aa: CASSRPDGREQYF
clone_size: .; j_call: TRBJ1-1; v_call: TRBV11-1; d_call: .; cdr3_nt: TGTGCCAGCAGCTTCCTTCAGGGTAACACTGAAGCTTTCTTT; cdr3_aa: CASSFLQGNTEAFF
clone_size: .; j_call: TRBJ1-4; v_call: TRBV5-6; d_call: .; cdr3_nt: TGTGCCAGCAGCCGCTTGGGGGTTGATGAAAAACTGTTTTTT; cdr3_aa: CASSRLGVDEKLFF
clone_size: .; j_call: TRBJ1-2; v_call: TRBV6-6; d_call: .; cdr3_nt: TGTGCCAGCAGTTATATGGACACGACTAACTATGGCTACACCTTC; cdr3_aa: CASSYMDTTNYGYTF
clone_size: .; j_call: TRBJ2-7; v_call: TRBV7-2; d_call: TRBD2; cdr3_nt: TGTGCCAGCAGCCCTAGCGGGACAACCTACGAGCAGTACTTC; cdr3_aa: CASSPSGTTYEQYF
clone_size: .; j_call: TRBJ2-2; v_call: TRBV19; d_call: .; cdr3_nt: TGTGCCAGTAGTTCCCCTTGGGCAGGGAGAGGGACCGGGGAGCTGTTTTTT; cdr3_aa: CASSSPWAGRGTGELFF
clone_size: .; j_call: TRBJ2-6; v_call: TRBV2; d_call: .; cdr3_nt: TGTGCCAGCAGTGAAACCGCAGGGCACGGGGCCAACGTCCTGACTTTC; cdr3_aa: CASSETAGHGANVLTF
clone_size: .; j_call: TRBJ1-1; v_call: TRBV19; d_call: .; cdr3_nt: TGTGCCAGTAGTGATTGGAATAGGCTTGGTGAAGCTTTCTTT; cdr3_aa: CASSDWNRLGEAFF
clone_size: .; j_call: TRBJ1-1; v_call: TRBV4-1; d_call: TRBD1; cdr3_nt: TGCGCCAGCAGCCAGCCCGTCAGGGGGCGGGACGCTTTCTTT; cdr3_aa: CASSQPVRGRDAFF
clone_size: .; j_call: TRBJ1-3; v_call: TRBV5-4; d_call: .; cdr3_nt: TGTGCCAGCAGCTTGGATGGACGGACCGGAAACACCATATATTTT; cdr3_aa: CASSLDGRTGNTIYF
clone_size: .; j_call: TRBJ1-2; v_call: TRBV5-1; d_call: .; cdr3_nt: TGCGCCAGCAGCTTGGCTACCGGGGCCTACTATGGCTACACCTTC; cdr3_aa: CASSLATGAYYGYTF
clone_size: .; j_call: TRBJ2-7; v_call: TRBV10-1; d_call: .; cdr3_nt: TGCGCCAGCAGTGACGAGCAGTACTTC; cdr3_aa: CASSDEQYF
clone_size: .; j_call: TRBJ1-2; v_call: TRBV30; d_call: .; cdr3_nt: TGTGGCACACATTGGGAGGGGCTCAGATCGGGTGGCTACACCTTC; cdr3_aa: CGTHWEGLRSGGYTF
clone_size: once; j_call: TRBJ2-5; v_call: TRBV5-1; d_call: .; cdr3_nt: TGCGCCAGCAGCCCGGGCCCCGGAGAGACCCAGTACTTC; cdr3_aa: CASSPGPGETQYF
clone_size: .; j_call: TRBJ2-7; v_call: TRBV5-1; d_call: .; cdr3_nt: TGCGCCAGCAGCCCCAACCAGGGCAGCTCCTACGAGCAGTACTTC; cdr3_aa: CASSPNQGSSYEQYF
clone_size: .; j_call: TRBJ2-7; v_call: TRBV5-8; d_call: TRBD1; cdr3_nt: TGTGCCAGCAGCATTGACAGGGGGCGAGTCTACGAGCAGTACTTC; cdr3_aa: CASSIDRGRVYEQYF
clone_size: once; j_call: TRBJ2-2; v_call: TRBV18; d_call: .; cdr3_nt: TGTGCCAGCTCACCACTTCGAGGGAGCAACACCGGGGAGCTGTTTTTT; cdr3_aa: CASSPLRGSNTGELFF
clone_size: once; j_call: TRBJ2-5; v_call: TRBV7-7; d_call: .; cdr3_nt: TGTGCCAGCAGCTCGGACAGTCGGGAGACCCAGTACTTC; cdr3_aa: CASSSDSRETQYF
clone_size: .; j_call: TRBJ2-3; v_call: TRBV4-1; d_call: TRBD2; cdr3_nt: TGCGCCAGCAGCCACCACGGGACTAGCGGAGATACGCAGTATTTT; cdr3_aa: CASSHHGTSGDTQYF
clone_size: .; j_call: TRBJ1-1; v_call: TRBV9; d_call: .; cdr3_nt: TGTGCCAGCAGCGTAGACAGTTACACTGAAGCTTTCTTT; cdr3_aa: CASSVDSYTEAFF
clone_size: .; j_call: TRBJ1-2; v_call: TRBV19; d_call: TRBD1; cdr3_nt: TGTGCCAGTACCTCTGGACAGGGATGGGTTTATGGCTACACCTTC; cdr3_aa: CASTSGQGWVYGYTF
clone_size: few; j_call: TRBJ1-1; v_call: TRBV21-1; d_call: .; cdr3_nt: TGTGCCAGCATCGGAGGGGCCGCTTTCTTT; cdr3_aa: CASIGGAAFF
clone_size: few; j_call: TRBJ2-5; v_call: TRBV30; d_call: TRBD2; cdr3_nt: TGTGCCTGGAGATTCAACGGGGGGGCCTTTGAGACCCAGTACTTC; cdr3_aa: CAWRFNGGAFETQYF
clone_size: .; j_call: TRBJ2-7; v_call: TRBV15; d_call: .; cdr3_nt: TGTGCCACCAGCAGAGATCAAGGGGACTTTGACGAGCAGTACTTC; cdr3_aa: CATSRDQGDFDEQYF
clone_size: few; j_call: TRBJ2-1; v_call: TRBV7-2; d_call: TRBD2; cdr3_nt: TGTGCCAGCAGCCTGCGGGGGTACAATGAGCAGTTCTTC; cdr3_aa: CASSLRGYNEQFF
clone_size: .; j_call: TRBJ2-3; v_call: TRBV10-3; d_call: TRBD2; cdr3_nt: TGTGCCACGGGACTAGCGGGAGCGGGGGATACGCAGTATTTT; cdr3_aa: CATGLAGAGDTQYF
clone_size: .; j_call: TRBJ2-7; v_call: TRBV6-1; d_call: .; cdr3_nt: TGTGCCAGCAGTGAAGCCCGGAGGGGGATGGTCTACGAGCAGTACTTC; cdr3_aa: CASSEARRGMVYEQYF
clone_size: .; j_call: TRBJ2-1; v_call: TRBV11-2; d_call: TRBD2; cdr3_nt: TGTGCCAGCAGCTTAATGTGGGGGGGGATGATCTTCTTC; cdr3_aa: CASSLMWGGMIFF
clone_size: .; j_call: TRBJ2-7; v_call: TRBV18; d_call: TRBD1; cdr3_nt: TGTGCCAGCTCACCACCGGCTGGGACAGCCTACGAGCAGTACTTC; cdr3_aa: CASSPPAGTAYEQYF
clone_size: .; j_call: TRBJ1-5; v_call: TRBV30; d_call: .; cdr3_nt: TGTGCCTGGAGTGTACCCGGGTTGAGGGATCAGCCCCAGCATTTT; cdr3_aa: CAWSVPGLRDQPQHF
clone_size: .; j_call: TRBJ2-7; v_call: TRBV6-1; d_call: .; cdr3_nt: TGTGCCAGCAGTGAGGGGAGACCCTACGAGCAGTACTTC; cdr3_aa: CASSEGRPYEQYF
clone_size: .; j_call: TRBJ2-5; v_call: TRBV9; d_call: TRBD1; cdr3_nt: TGTGCCAGCAGCCCGGGGACAGGGGTCCAAGAGACCCAGTACTTC; cdr3_aa: CASSPGTGVQETQYF
clone_size: once; j_call: TRBJ2-5; v_call: TRBV7-2; d_call: .; cdr3_nt: TGTGCCAGCAGACCGGACTGGCGAGAGACCCAGTACTTC; cdr3_aa: CASRPDWRETQYF
clone_size: .; j_call: TRBJ2-7; v_call: TRBV5-6; d_call: .; cdr3_nt: TGTGCCAGCAGCAGACAGGTTACCTACGAGCAGTACTTC; cdr3_aa: CASSRQVTYEQYF
clone_size: once; j_call: TRBJ1-2; v_call: TRBV5-1; d_call: .; cdr3_nt: TGCGCCAGCAGCTTTGAGTCCAGACATTCCACGGGCTACACCTTC; cdr3_aa: CASSFESRHSTGYTF
clone_size: .; j_call: TRBJ2-1; v_call: TRBV18; d_call: .; cdr3_nt: TGTGCCAGCTCACCACGTGGTCAGTTAAACAATGAGCAGTTCTTC; cdr3_aa: CASSPRGQLNNEQFF
clone_size: medium-sized; j_call: TRBJ2-3; v_call: TRBV4-1; d_call: .; cdr3_nt: TGCGCCAGCAGCCAAGACGGGAGATGGGGAGGAGATACGCAGTATTTT; cdr3_aa: CASSQDGRWGGDTQYF
clone_size: .; j_call: TRBJ2-6; v_call: TRBV28; d_call: .; cdr3_nt: TGTGCCAGCAGTAACAGACTTGGTGGGGCCAACGTCCTGACTTTC; cdr3_aa: CASSNRLGGANVLTF
clone_size: .; j_call: TRBJ2-7; v_call: TRBV6-5; d_call: .; cdr3_nt: TGTGCCAGCAGCCGCTCAGGGGCCGAGCAGTACTTC; cdr3_aa: CASSRSGAEQYF
clone_size: once; j_call: TRBJ2-2; v_call: TRBV6-1; d_call: .; cdr3_nt: TGTGCCAGCAGTGAGGGAGCCATTAACGGCGGGGAGCTGTTTTTT; cdr3_aa: CASSEGAINGGELFF
clone_size: .; j_call: TRBJ1-3; v_call: TRBV7-9; d_call: .; cdr3_nt: TGTGCCACCAGGACGGGCTCTGGAAACACCATATATTTT; cdr3_aa: CATRTGSGNTIYF
clone_size: .; j_call: TRBJ2-7; v_call: TRBV18; d_call: .; cdr3_nt: TGTGCCAGCTCATTCAACTCCTACGAGCAGTACTTC; cdr3_aa: CASSFNSYEQYF
clone_size: .; j_call: TRBJ1-1; v_call: TRBV7-8; d_call: .; cdr3_nt: TGTGCCAGCAAAAACAGGGCGAACACTGAAGCTTTCTTT; cdr3_aa: CASKNRANTEAFF
clone_size: .; j_call: TRBJ2-5; v_call: TRBV7-9; d_call: .; cdr3_nt: TGTGCCAGCAGCCAGCCTTCGTCCGGTGGGGCACAGACCCAGTACTTC; cdr3_aa: CASSQPSSGGAQTQYF